The present TCR beta chain was sequenced within a study of regulatory T cells in long-lasting Graves disease. Study-level information: Patients newly diagnosed with Graves' had been on antithyroid drugs for under 3 months.

This clonotype occurred a few times. The CDR3 extends over 15 amino acids. V lost 5 bases and J lost 6; bases outside the gene matches: 9. Germline values: CDR1 LNHDA, CDR2 SQIVND (reference sequence). Relying on iRepertoire HTBI primers and Arm-PCR of CDR3 regions, the team built TCR beta libraries. TCRdb recomputed calls from the multiplex PCR reads with MiXCR, one row per CDR3 protein. The sample has 680,000 or so distinct CDR3 sequences; approximately 15% are singletons. Time point indicated: newly diagnosed GD, antithyroid drugs for less than 3 months. Researchers made the TCR library from RNA that was extracted from PBMCs. The sample was also linked to a second study, of T cells in Graves' hyperthyroidism and ophthalmopathy. That paper adds: Researchers ran a first-round RT-PCR on the TCR CDR3 using the HTBI primer set.

This chain links TRBV19 with TRBJ1-5; 8 nucleotides line up with TRBD1. Sequenced here: peripheral blood mononuclear cells (PBMCs), sampled at new diagnosis, from a patient treated with antithyroid drugs. The receptor was derived from a woman aged 25 to 45 with Graves disease. CDR3 DNA sequence: TGTGCCAGTAGTGTTGACAGGGGCCGCCTTCAGCCCCAGCATTTT. Its translation is CASSVDRGRLQPQHF.